This paragraph reports one T cell receptor (beta chain). The V end was cut by 5 bases, the J end by 0 bases, with 13 bases between. Germline CDR1 and CDR2: SGHAT and FQNNGV. The CDR3 contains 16 residues. This sample was taken from a study of T cell changes during pregnancy in multiple sclerosis. Assay: immunoSEQ multiplex PCR; the TCRdb copy retains only in-frame clones and omits some. This sample yields 40,000 or so clones, of which nearly 90% are seen a single time; over 4% belongs to the top ten. V usage is TRBV11-2 and J usage is TRBJ2-2; a weak D match, TRBD2 (6 bases). This clonotype was sampled from a female donor with multiple sclerosis, enrolled in a pregnancy study. The sequencing here drew on CD8+ T cells from peripheral blood mononuclear cells, taken in the first trimester of pregnancy. The DNA of the CDR3 is TGTGCCAGCAGCCCCCACGGGGGAGCGAACACCGGGGAGCTGTTTTTT. It specifies CASSPHGGANTGELFF. Drawing the rest from reference TRBV11-2 and TRBJ2-2, the complete variable domain is EAGVAQSPRYKIIEKRQSVAFWCNPISGHATLYWYQQILGQGPKLLIQFQNNGVVDDSQLPKDRFSAERLKGVDSTLKIQPAKLEDSAVYLCASSPHGGANTGELFFGEGSRLTVL.